The present TCR beta chain was sequenced within a study of read filtering for tumor transcriptome and immune sequencing (TCRdb year 2020). Study-level background: The cohort was composed of 17 to 20 male and 14 female patients, with a mean age of roughly 61 years and an age range of roughly 40 to 80. As a main aim, a read-filtering strategy for immune repertoire data was addressed, with the specific question being whether clonotypes supported by a single read should be removed. TCR repertoires obtained by targeted immune repertoire sequencing and by bulk whole-transcriptome sequencing performed on the same bone marrow samples were compared. By revised international staging, roughly 8 patients were R-ISS I, about 15 were R-ISS II and 7 were R-ISS III. Whole-transcriptome libraries were prepared with the TruSeq RNA Access Library Prep Kit after DNase treatment. Per sample, about 4.05 to 11 million TCR-region mapped reads were obtained with IR-seq, compared with only roughly 80 to 1273 with RNA-seq.

On this clonotype itself: Its specific antigen is unknown. Per-base qualities were not stored, and no clone one base away is much larger.

General study outcomes and caveats: The correlation between IR-seq and RNA-seq shared clonotype proportions rose when single-read clonotypes were removed. The sorted CD138-negative fraction was not purified T cells but a mixed bone marrow immune population. Compared with RNA-seq, IR-seq captured clonotypes at much higher depth and more reliably, and a smaller IR-seq throughput was enough to identify most shared clonotypes. Single-read clonotypes made up about 80% of clonotypes but only about 3.5% of total reads in IR-seq, compared with more than 70% of clonotypes and around 45% of reads in RNA-seq.

Starting from 400 to 450 ng RNA, TCR libraries were constructed with the Immunoverse kit using molecular barcoded adaptors that cover the alpha/delta and beta/gamma chains. TCR library preparation used the same RNA that was used for transcriptome sequencing. TCR libraries were sequenced on an Illumina HiSeq 4000 with 2 x 150 cycles. The study's processing was this. MiXCR aligned TCR reads to human V, D, J and C references and assembled the aligned reads into CDR3 clonotypes, with quality filtering and error correction included. The tcR package in R was used to analyze clonotype counts and gene usage diversity. Raw mapping reads were checked after the RNA-seq reads had been mapped by STAR aligner version 2.5.3a onto the human GRCh37 genome. To test how sequencing depth affected the clonotypes detected, IR-seq fastq files were randomly downsampled with Seqtk 1.3. TCRdb took the public reads, trimmed them with fastp at Q25, ran MiXCR for clone calling and kept in-frame beta chains. Every entry covers one CDR3 protein and lists the most common genes and DNA from its rows. These V and J calls derive from TCRdb rather than the authors' analysis. The sample data list about 93,000 distinct CDR3 sequences, and roughly a fifth of these were observed just once. The top ten clonotypes cover about an eighth of the sample.

Bone marrow was sampled from every patient at the time of active disease. Isolation of bone marrow mononuclear cells was performed by Ficoll-Hypaque density gradient centrifugation. Myeloma plasma cells were removed and CD138-negative cells were obtained by negative selection following labeling with CD138 magnetic microbeads on a MACS separator. Purity of the isolated cells was checked by flow cytometry on an Attune NxT using CD138 antibodies. Total RNA was extracted with TRIzol reagent and quantified with a NanoDrop spectrophotometer. Paired RNA-seq and IR-seq were performed on each patient's CD138-negative bone marrow sample. This TCR was sampled from a donor aged 40 or older with multiple myeloma. Sequenced input: a population of CD138-negative cells sorted from bone marrow. The intended sense of this specimen's cell subset or site label: bone marrow mononuclear cells depleted of CD138+ plasma/myeloma cells by negative magnetic selection.

The CDR3: CASSPRGGDTGELFF. The nucleotides read TGTGCCAGCAGCCCCCGCGGCGGGGACACCGGGGAGCTGTTTTTT. This receptor chain uses TRBV9 and TRBJ2-2, with a tentative D gene TRBD2 over 6 matching bases. The junction carries 13 bases between V and J, which are trimmed by 4 bases and 3 bases respectively. The CDR3 spans 15 residues, from the cysteine through the phenylalanine. The entry retains the CDR3 DNA only, 45 bases that are in frame from base 1. CDR1 is given as SGDLS and CDR2 as YYNGEE, both from the germline V gene.